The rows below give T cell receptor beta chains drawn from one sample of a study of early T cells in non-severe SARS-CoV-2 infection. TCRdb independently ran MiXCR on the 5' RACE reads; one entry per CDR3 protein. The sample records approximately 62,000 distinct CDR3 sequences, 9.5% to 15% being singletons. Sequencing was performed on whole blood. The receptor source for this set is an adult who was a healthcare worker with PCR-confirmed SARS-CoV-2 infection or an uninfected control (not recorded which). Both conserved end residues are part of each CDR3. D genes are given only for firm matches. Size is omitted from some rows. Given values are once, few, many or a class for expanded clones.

TGCAGCGTGAAATTGGGGCTAGCGGGACACCAAGAGACCCAGTACTTC,CSVKLGLAGHQETQYF,TRBJ2-5,few,TRBD2,TRBV29-1
TGTGCCATCTCGACAGGGGGCTTAACCTACGAGCAGTACTTC,CAISTGGLTYEQYF,TRBJ2-7,many,TRBD1,TRBV28
TGCAGCGTTGATGGGCGGAGGAGCTCCTACAATGAGCAGTTCTTC,CSVDGRRSSYNEQFF,TRBJ2-1,many,-,TRBV29-1
TGCAGCGCGGAGGGGCTAGCGGGGCGCACAGATACGCAGTATTTT,CSAEGLAGRTDTQYF,TRBJ2-3,few,TRBD2,TRBV20-1
TGTGCTAGTGGTTTGGCCACTAGCGGGAGAGAGACCCAGTACTTC,CASGLATSGRETQYF,TRBJ2-5,few,TRBD2,TRBV12-5
TGTGCCACTCAGTTCCCTAGGGGGGGGACCACTGAAGCTTTCTTT,CATQFPRGGTTEAFF,TRBJ1-1,-,-,TRBV28
TGTGCCAGCAGCTACCTCCCGGACAGGGCAGCCTACGAGCAGTACTTC,CASSYLPDRAAYEQYF,TRBJ2-7,many,TRBD1,TRBV9
TGTGCCAGCAGTTTAGACTATGGAAACACCATATATTTT,CASSLDYGNTIYF,TRBJ1-3,-,-,TRBV28
TGCAGTGCTAGCCCGAGGGACAGGGTGAGCTACGAGCAGTACTTC,CSASPRDRVSYEQYF,TRBJ2-7,-,TRBD1,TRBV20-1
TGTGCCAGCAGCCAAGAGGGGACTAGCGCTCGCGATACGCAGTATTTT,CASSQEGTSARDTQYF,TRBJ2-3,-,TRBD2,TRBV3-1
TGTGCCAGCAACAGGGGTTTCTACGAGCAGTACTTC,CASNRGFYEQYF,TRBJ2-7,few,TRBD1,TRBV28
TGTGCCAGCAGCCCCGTGAACGGTCATATTTCCGCTAATGAAAAACTGTTTTTT,CASSPVNGHISANEKLFF,TRBJ1-4,-,-,TRBV7-9
TGTGCCAGCTCACCCGACCACCTGGGCAGTCTTGGCAATGAGCAGTTCTTC,CASSPDHLGSLGNEQFF,TRBJ2-1,few,-,TRBV18
TGTGCCAGCAGTTACTCGGCCCAGAAGGCCAATGAGCAGTTCTTC,CASSYSAQKANEQFF,TRBJ2-1,few,-,TRBV6-6
TGTGCCAGCAGCAAGGGACAGGAGGCCACTGAAGCTTTCTTT,CASSKGQEATEAFF,TRBJ1-1,few,TRBD1,TRBV3-1
TGTGCCAGCAGCTCAGGGGGCACGGCCTACGAGCAGTACTTC,CASSSGGTAYEQYF,TRBJ2-7,few,TRBD1,TRBV7-9
TGTGCCAGCAGCAAAATCCATGAGCAGTTCTTC,CASSKIHEQFF,TRBJ2-1,-,-,TRBV21-1
TGTGCCAGCTCCTCAGGGGCAGCGGGAGTTGACAATGAGCAGTTCTTC,CASSSGAAGVDNEQFF,TRBJ2-1,many,TRBD2,TRBV28
TGTGCCAGCGGAGGAGCGGACAGGCGGGCTTCCTACGAGCAGTACTTC,CASGGADRRASYEQYF,TRBJ2-7,few,TRBD1,TRBV28
TGTGCCAGCAGTCCGGGGGGTCGGGAGACCCAGTACTTC,CASSPGGRETQYF,TRBJ2-5,many,TRBD2,TRBV28
TGCAGCGTCCCTGCAGGACAGGGGGTTTTAGGCTACACCTTC,CSVPAGQGVLGYTF,TRBJ1-2,-,TRBD1,TRBV29-1
TGTGCCTGGAGTGGGGCCATGAAAGGAGAGACCCAGTACTTC,CAWSGAMKGETQYF,TRBJ2-5,few,-,TRBV30
TGTGCCAGCAGTGAAGACGAGGGAGCTAGGCGCTACGAGCAGTACTTC,CASSEDEGARRYEQYF,TRBJ2-7,few,-,TRBV2
TGTGCCAGCAGCCAAGGGACTAGTGACGAGCAGTACTTC,CASSQGTSDEQYF,TRBJ2-7,few,TRBD2,TRBV3-1
TGTGCCAGCAGTGCGGACAGGGTCTCCTACAATGAGCAGTTCTTC,CASSADRVSYNEQFF,TRBJ2-1,many,TRBD1,TRBV2
TGTGCCAGCAGAGAGAGGGCAAGCTCTGGGGCCAACGTCCTGACTTTC,CASRERASSGANVLTF,TRBJ2-6,medium-sized,-,TRBV6-1
TGCGCCAGCAGCCGTGGATTAGGGGACTACACCACAGATACGCAGTATTTT,CASSRGLGDYTTDTQYF,TRBJ2-3,few,TRBD2,TRBV5-1
TGCGCCAGCAGCCCTTCACAGGGGGCTGTGGGGGAGCTGTTTTTT,CASSPSQGAVGELFF,TRBJ2-2,many,TRBD1,TRBV4-1
TGTGCCAGCAGTTTTGGTCTAGGAACCTCCTACAATGAGCAGTTCTTC,CASSFGLGTSYNEQFF,TRBJ2-1,many,-,TRBV12-3/TRBV12-4
TGTGCCAGCTCACCGGATCGTGGGTCCGGGACTGATAGGTTCTTC,CASSPDRGSGTDRFF,TRBJ2-1,-,-,TRBV18
TGTGCCAGCAGCCAAGATTGGACTAGCCGGTATGAGCAGTTCTTC,CASSQDWTSRYEQFF,TRBJ2-1,many,TRBD2,TRBV4-2
TGTGCCAGCAGCCAAGCCCCAGGACTAGCGGGCACAGATACGCAGTATTTT,CASSQAPGLAGTDTQYF,TRBJ2-3,-,TRBD2,TRBV3-1
TGCAGCGTTGAACTTCTAGGGCAGGGCACCGACGAGCAGTACTTC,CSVELLGQGTDEQYF,TRBJ2-7,few,-,TRBV29-1
TGCAGTGCTCTCCCTAGCGGGAGTTGGACAGATACGCAGTATTTT,CSALPSGSWTDTQYF,TRBJ2-3,many,TRBD2,TRBV20-1
TGTGCCAGCAGACCCGGGACAGAGCAAGAGACCCAGTACTTC,CASRPGTEQETQYF,TRBJ2-5,few,TRBD1,TRBV2
TGTGCCAGCTCAACCGACAGCATCGAGACCCAGTACTTC,CASSTDSIETQYF,TRBJ2-5,-,-,TRBV18
TGCAGCGTTGAATTAAATGAGCAGTTCTTC,CSVELNEQFF,TRBJ2-1,-,-,TRBV29-1
TGCGCCAGCAGGCGGGGGACAGACTACGAGCAGTACTTC,CASRRGTDYEQYF,TRBJ2-7,many,-,TRBV10-2
TGTGCCAGCAGTTTCGCAGGGTCTAATTCACCCCTCCACTTT,CASSFAGSNSPLHF,TRBJ1-6,-,-,TRBV27
TGTGCCAGCAGCCTAGACCGGGGCGACGAGCAGTACTTC,CASSLDRGDEQYF,TRBJ2-7,-,-,TRBV12-3/TRBV12-4
TGTGCCAGCAGCTTTGGGAGGCCTGGCGGCAATCAGCCCCAGCATTTT,CASSFGRPGGNQPQHF,TRBJ1-5,-,-,TRBV6-5
TGTGCCAGCAGTTTGATGGCCTTTCGACCCTATTCACCCCTCCACTTT,CASSLMAFRPYSPLHF,TRBJ1-6,many,-,TRBV28
TGCGCCAGCAGCGACGTTAGCGGGGACACAGATACGCAGTATTTT,CASSDVSGDTDTQYF,TRBJ2-3,many,TRBD2,TRBV5-1
TGTGCCAGCGAGAGGACAGGGAACACCGGGGAGCTGTTTTTT,CASERTGNTGELFF,TRBJ2-2,-,TRBD1,TRBV6-5
TGTGCCAGCAGTTTGGTCGCGGGCCACTACGAGCAGTACTTC,CASSLVAGHYEQYF,TRBJ2-7,many,-,TRBV28